These 12 T cell receptor beta chains share one sample of origin, sequenced in a study of blood T cells in healthy people across ages. Primers used in a second PCR of roughly 7 to 11 cycles were a sample-barcoded 5' primer and a J-beta primer mix. TCRdb redid the calling of the 5' RACE reads with MiXCR, one entry per CDR3 protein. The data contain over 1,200,000 distinct CDR3 sequences, 59% of them singletons. Specimen: blood. These receptor sequences come from a man aged 18 to 30 in good health.

The CDR3 here is CASSRVSSYEQYF. The CDR3 nucleotides are TGTGCCAGCAGTAGAGTAAGCTCCTACGAGCAGTACTTC. V usage is TRBV2 and J usage is TRBJ2-7; D unclear. The germline V and J ends were trimmed by 5 bases and 0 bases, with 8 bases remaining between them. The CDR3 covers 13 residues. CDR1 is SNHLY and CDR2 is FYNNEI in the germline V gene.

This clonotype came up once. A junction boundary mismatches the germline segment, possibly from a read error. The chain is built from TRBV4-2 and TRBJ2-3; 9 bases are a match to TRBD2. Germline V gene data show CDR1 as LGHNA and CDR2 as YNFKEQ. The CDR3 runs 17 residues. CDR3 protein: CVSSPAAGGPSTDTQYF. For the CDR3, the DNA is TGTGTCAGCAGCCCCGCCGCGGGGGGGCCTAGCACAGATACGCAGTATTTT.

This clonotype was counted many times. The J gene is TRBJ2-3, the V gene TRBV29-1; 8 positions agree with TRBD1. Germline V CDR1 and CDR2: SQVTM, ANQGSEA. Trimming at V came to 3 bases and at J to 1 base, leaving 0 bases not matched to a gene. The CDR3 totals 13 residues. CDR3 region: CSVEGQGTDTQYF. The CDR3 nucleotides read TGCAGCGTTGAGGGACAGGGCACAGATACGCAGTATTTT.

The V and J genes are TRBV7-2 and TRBJ1-2; TRBD1 might be the D (5 bases). V was pared by 5 bases and J by 1 base, with 17 bases between. The CDR3 covers 16 residues. Germline assignment: CDR1 SGHTA and CDR2 FQGNSA. The CDR3 region is CASSPSRGSLNYGYTF. DNA for the CDR3: TGTGCCAGCAGCCCGTCGCGGGGGTCCCTTAACTATGGCTACACCTTC.

This clonotype was detected only once. V is TRBV9 and J is TRBJ1-1; 9 bases are a match to TRBD1. The length of the CDR3 is 14 residues. Germline V gene data show CDR1 as SGDLS and CDR2 as YYNGEE. J gave up 0 bases and V 8 bases, and 5 bases lay outside the gene matches. The CDR3 sequence is CASEDRGLNTEAFF. The CDR3 region has the DNA TGTGCCAGTGAGGACAGGGGATTGAACACTGAAGCTTTCTTT.

The chain combines TRBV3-1 with TRBJ2-5; 11 bases are shared with TRBD2. Losses at the gene ends were 1 base for V and 3 bases for J; bases not matched to a gene: 1. CDR3 size: 15 residues. Germline CDR1 LGHDT, CDR2 YNNKEL (reference sequence). The CDR3 reads CASSQASGGKETQYF. The CDR3 region has the DNA TGTGCCAGCAGCCAAGCTAGCGGGGGGAAAGAGACCCAGTACTTC.

This clonotype was seen only once. The CDR3 region is CSVLGTGGPIYNEQFF. In nucleotides, the CDR3 is TGCAGCGTTCTAGGGACAGGGGGCCCAATTTACAATGAGCAGTTCTTC. The J gene is TRBJ2-1, the V gene TRBV29-1; 12 bases are a match to TRBD1. The ends lost 5 bases at V and 4 bases at J; junction bases unmatched: 9. Germline CDR1 SQVTM, CDR2 ANQGSEA. The CDR3 is 16 amino acids.

This sequence joins TRBV7-2 and TRBJ2-3; D remains ambiguous. V lost 5 bases and J 4 bases, leaving 10 bases between the germline ends. Germline V gene data show CDR1 as SGHTA and CDR2 as FQGNSA. This CDR3 is built from 13 residues. The CDR3 DNA reads as TGTGCCAGCAGCCCTAGAGCAGCAGATACGCAGTATTTT. Amino acid sequence: CASSPRAADTQYF.

The chain has TRBV7-6 and TRBJ2-1; D is undetermined. Trimming shortened V by 1 base and J by 4 bases, and 11 bases separated the two germline ends. The CDR3 runs 15 residues. CDR1 is SGHVS, CDR2 FNYEAQ, per germline. The CDR3 is CASSLGGGKYNEQFF. In nucleotides, the CDR3 is TGTGCCAGCAGCTTAGGTGGTGGGAAGTACAATGAGCAGTTCTTC.

This chain joins TRBV7-9 and TRBJ2-3, with D tentatively TRBD2 (5 bases). Germline-derived CDR1 and CDR2 are SEHNR and FQNEAQ (reference sequence). Trimming shortened V by 1 base and J by 4 bases, and 12 bases separated the two germline ends. CDR3 length: 15 amino acids. The CDR3 region is CASSLDRDKADTQYF. The CDR3 DNA is TGTGCCAGCAGCTTAGATCGGGATAAGGCAGATACGCAGTATTTT. The full variable domain, with the rest looked up from reference TRBV7-9 and TRBJ2-3, is DTGVSQNPRHKITKRGQNVTFRCDPISEHNRLYWYRQTLGQGPEFLTYFQNEAQLEKSRLLSDRFSAERPKGSFSTLEIQRTEQGDSAMYLCASSLDRDKADTQYFGPGTRLTVL.

This clonotype was found a few times. The J gene is TRBJ1-4, the V gene TRBV4-1, with D uncertain. Germline V gene data show CDR1 as MGHRA and CDR2 as YSYEKL. Trimming removed 0 bases from V and 10 bases from J, with 3 bases in between. This CDR3 has 11 residues. In nucleotides, the CDR3 is TGCGCCAGCAGCCAAGACGGAAAACTGTTTTTT. Amino acids: CASSQDGKLFF.

This clonotype was seen a single time. The rearrangement links TRBV20-1 to TRBJ2-3, with 9 bases fitting TRBD2. The length of the CDR3 is 18 residues. V lost 1 base, J lost 2 bases, and 13 bases stayed unmatched. In germline, CDR1 is DFQATT, CDR2 SNEGSKA (reference sequence). CDR3 coding DNA: TGCAGTGCTAGAGTTTCTAGCGGGACCGACCTCGTCACAGATACGCAGTATTTT. It translates to CSARVSSGTDLVTDTQYF.